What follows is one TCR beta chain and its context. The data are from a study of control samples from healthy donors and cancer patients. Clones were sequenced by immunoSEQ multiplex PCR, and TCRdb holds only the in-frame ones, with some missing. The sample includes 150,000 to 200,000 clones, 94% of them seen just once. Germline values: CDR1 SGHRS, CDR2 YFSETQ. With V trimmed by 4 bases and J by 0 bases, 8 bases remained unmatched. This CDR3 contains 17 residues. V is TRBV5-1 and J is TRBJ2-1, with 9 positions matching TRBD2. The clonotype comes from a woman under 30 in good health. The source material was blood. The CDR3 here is CASSPTGLASSYNEQFF. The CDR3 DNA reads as TGCGCCAGCAGCCCCACCGGACTAGCGAGCTCCTACAATGAGCAGTTCTTC.